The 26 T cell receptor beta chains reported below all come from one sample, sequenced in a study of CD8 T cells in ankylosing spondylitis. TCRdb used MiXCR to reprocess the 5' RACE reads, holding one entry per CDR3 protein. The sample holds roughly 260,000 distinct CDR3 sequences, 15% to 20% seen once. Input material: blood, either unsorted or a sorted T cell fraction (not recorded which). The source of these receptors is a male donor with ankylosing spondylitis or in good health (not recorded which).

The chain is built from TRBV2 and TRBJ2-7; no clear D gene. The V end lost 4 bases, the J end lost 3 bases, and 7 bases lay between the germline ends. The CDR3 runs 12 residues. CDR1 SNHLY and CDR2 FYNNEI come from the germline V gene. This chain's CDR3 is CASSVGGYEQYV. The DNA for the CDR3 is TGTGCCAGCAGTGTTGGCGGCTACGAGCAGTACGTC.

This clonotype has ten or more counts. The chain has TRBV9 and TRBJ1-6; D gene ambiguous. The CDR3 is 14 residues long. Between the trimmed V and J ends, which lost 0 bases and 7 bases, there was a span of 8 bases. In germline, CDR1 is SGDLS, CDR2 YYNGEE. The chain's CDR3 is CASSVGGENSPLHF. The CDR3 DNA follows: TGTGCCAGCAGCGTAGGGGGAGAGAATTCACCCCTCCACTTT.

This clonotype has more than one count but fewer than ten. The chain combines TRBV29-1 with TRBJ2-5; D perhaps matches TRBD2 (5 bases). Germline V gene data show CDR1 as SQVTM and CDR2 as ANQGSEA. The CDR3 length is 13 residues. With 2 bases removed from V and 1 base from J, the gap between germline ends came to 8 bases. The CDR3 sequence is CSVEREFQETQYF. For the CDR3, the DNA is TGCAGCGTTGAAAGGGAGTTCCAAGAGACCCAGTACTTC.

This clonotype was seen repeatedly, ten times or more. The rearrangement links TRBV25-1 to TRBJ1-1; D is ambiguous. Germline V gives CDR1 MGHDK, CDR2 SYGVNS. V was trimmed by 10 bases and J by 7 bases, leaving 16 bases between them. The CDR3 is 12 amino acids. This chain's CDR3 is CATGQSGNEAFF. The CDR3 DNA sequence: TGTGCCACCGGTCAATCGGGGAATGAAGCTTTCTTT.

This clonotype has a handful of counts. Here the CDR3 DNA reads TGCGCCAGCAGCACAATAGACAGGGCTAGCACTGAAGCTTTCTTT. Its translation is CASSTIDRASTEAFF. The chain couples TRBV4-1 to TRBJ1-1; 7 positions match TRBD1. With V trimmed by 5 bases and J by 4 bases, 10 bases remained unmatched. The germline V gene has CDR1 MGHRA and CDR2 YSYEKL. The CDR3 length is 15 residues.

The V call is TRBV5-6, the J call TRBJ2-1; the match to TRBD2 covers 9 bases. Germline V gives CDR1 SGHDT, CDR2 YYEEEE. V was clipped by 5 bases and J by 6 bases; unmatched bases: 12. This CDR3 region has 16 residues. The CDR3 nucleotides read TGTGCCAGCAGTATTAGCGGGAGAAGTCTAGGCAATGAGCAGTTCTTC. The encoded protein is CASSISGRSLGNEQFF.

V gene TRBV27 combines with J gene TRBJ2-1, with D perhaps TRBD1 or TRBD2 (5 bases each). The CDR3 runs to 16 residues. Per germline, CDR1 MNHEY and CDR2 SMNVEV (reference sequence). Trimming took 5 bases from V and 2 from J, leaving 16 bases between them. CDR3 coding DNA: TGTGCCAGCAGTCCCCCTAGCCTAGGGGCCTACAATGAGCAGTTCTTC. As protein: CASSPPSLGAYNEQFF.

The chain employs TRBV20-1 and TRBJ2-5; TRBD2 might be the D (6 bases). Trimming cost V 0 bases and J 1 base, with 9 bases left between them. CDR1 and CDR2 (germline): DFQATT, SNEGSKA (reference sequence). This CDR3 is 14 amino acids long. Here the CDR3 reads CSAREGGIQETQYF. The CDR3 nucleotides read TGCAGTGCTAGAGAAGGAGGGATCCAAGAGACCCAGTACTTC.

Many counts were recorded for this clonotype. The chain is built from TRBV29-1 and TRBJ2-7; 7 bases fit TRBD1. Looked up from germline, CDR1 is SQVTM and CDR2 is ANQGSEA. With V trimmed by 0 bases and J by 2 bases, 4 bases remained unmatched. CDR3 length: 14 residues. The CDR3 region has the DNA TGCAGCGTTGAAGAAGGGGACAGAGCCTACGAGCAGTACGTC. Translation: CSVEEGDRAYEQYV.

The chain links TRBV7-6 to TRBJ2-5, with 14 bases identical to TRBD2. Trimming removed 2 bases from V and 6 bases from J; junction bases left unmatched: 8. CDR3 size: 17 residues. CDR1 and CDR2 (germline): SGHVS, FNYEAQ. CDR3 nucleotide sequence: TGTGCCAGCAGCTTACATGGGACTAGCGGGAGCATAAAGACCCAGTACTTC. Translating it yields CASSLHGTSGSIKTQYF.

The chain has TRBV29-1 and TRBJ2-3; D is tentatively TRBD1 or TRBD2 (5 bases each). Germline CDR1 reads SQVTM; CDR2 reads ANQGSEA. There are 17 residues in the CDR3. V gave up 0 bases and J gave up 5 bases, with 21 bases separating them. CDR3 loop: CSVEDPGWSGRVDTQYF. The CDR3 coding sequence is TGCAGCGTTGAAGATCCCGGTTGGTCAGGGAGAGTAGATACGCAGTATTTT.

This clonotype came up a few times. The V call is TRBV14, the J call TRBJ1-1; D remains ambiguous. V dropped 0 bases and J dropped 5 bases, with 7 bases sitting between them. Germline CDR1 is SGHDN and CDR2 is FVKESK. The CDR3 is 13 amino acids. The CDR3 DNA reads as TGTGCCAGCAGCCAAGATGTTGGTACTGAAGCTTTCTTT. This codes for CASSQDVGTEAFF.

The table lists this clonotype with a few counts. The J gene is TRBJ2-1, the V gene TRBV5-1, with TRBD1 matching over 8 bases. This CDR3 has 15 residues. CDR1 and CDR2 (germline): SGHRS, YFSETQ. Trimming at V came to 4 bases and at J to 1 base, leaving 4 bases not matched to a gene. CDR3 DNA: TGCGCCAGCAGCGATGGGACAGGATCCTACAATGAGCAGTTCTTC. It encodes CASSDGTGSYNEQFF.

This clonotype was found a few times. In DNA, the CDR3 is TGCAGTGCTAGCTTCAATGAGCAGTTCTTC. Its translation is CSASFNEQFF. The V gene is TRBV20-1, the J gene TRBJ2-1, with D unclear. The CDR3 is 10 residues long. In germline, CDR1 is DFQATT, CDR2 SNEGSKA (reference sequence). V lost 3 bases and J 6 bases, leaving 3 bases between the germline ends.

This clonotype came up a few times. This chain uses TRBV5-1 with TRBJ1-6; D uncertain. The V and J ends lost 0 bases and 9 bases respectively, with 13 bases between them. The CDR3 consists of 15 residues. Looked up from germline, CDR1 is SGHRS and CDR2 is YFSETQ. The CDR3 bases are TGCGCCAGCAGCTTGGCGTCAGGTGGTGGTTCACCCCTCCACTTT. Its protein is CASSLASGGGSPLHF.

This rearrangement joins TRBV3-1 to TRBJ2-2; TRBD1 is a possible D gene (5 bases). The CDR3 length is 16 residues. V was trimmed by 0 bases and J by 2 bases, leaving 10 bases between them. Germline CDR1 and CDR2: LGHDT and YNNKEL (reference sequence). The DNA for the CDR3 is TGTGCCAGCAGCCAAGAGTTGACAGTTAACACCGGGGAGCTGTTTTTT. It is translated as CASSQELTVNTGELFF. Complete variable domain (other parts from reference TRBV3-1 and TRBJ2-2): DTAVSQTPKYLVTQMGNDKSIKCEQNLGHDTMYWYKQDSKKFLKIMFSYNNKELIINETVPNRFSPKSPDKAHLNLHINSLELGDSAVYFCASSQELTVNTGELFFGEGSRLTVL.

CDR3 sequence: CAISGQVQETQYF. In DNA form, the CDR3 reads TGTGCCATCAGTGGACAAGTTCAAGAGACCCAGTACTTC. The chain carries TRBV10-3 and TRBJ2-5; D is unclear. This CDR3 is 13 amino acids long. Deletions cut 4 bases from V and 2 bases from J, with 8 bases between. The germline V gene encodes CDR1 ENHRY and CDR2 SYGVKD.

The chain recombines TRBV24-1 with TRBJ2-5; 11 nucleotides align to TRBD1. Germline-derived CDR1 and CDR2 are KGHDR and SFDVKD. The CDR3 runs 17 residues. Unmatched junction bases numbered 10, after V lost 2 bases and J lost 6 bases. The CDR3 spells CATSDSTSDRGLKTQYF. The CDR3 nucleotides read TGTGCCACCAGTGATTCGACCTCGGACAGGGGGCTTAAGACCCAGTACTTC.

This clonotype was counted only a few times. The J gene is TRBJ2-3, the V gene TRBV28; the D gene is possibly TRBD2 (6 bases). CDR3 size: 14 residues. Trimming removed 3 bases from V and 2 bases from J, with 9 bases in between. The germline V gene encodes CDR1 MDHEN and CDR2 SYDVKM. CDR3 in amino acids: CASSFGGNTDTQYF. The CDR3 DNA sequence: TGTGCCAGCAGTTTCGGCGGGAACACAGATACGCAGTATTTT.

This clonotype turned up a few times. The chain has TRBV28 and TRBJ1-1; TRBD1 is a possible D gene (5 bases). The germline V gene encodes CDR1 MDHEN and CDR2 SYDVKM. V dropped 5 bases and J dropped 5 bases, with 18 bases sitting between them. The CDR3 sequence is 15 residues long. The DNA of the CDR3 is TGTGCCAGCAGTCTCGCCGGGGCGGGGAGAACTGAAGCTTTCTTT. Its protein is CASSLAGAGRTEAFF.

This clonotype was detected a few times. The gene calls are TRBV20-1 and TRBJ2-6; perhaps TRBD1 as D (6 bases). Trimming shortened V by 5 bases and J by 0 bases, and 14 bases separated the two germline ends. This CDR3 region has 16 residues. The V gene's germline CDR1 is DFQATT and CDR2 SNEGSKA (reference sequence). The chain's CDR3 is CSAVQGPGSGANVLTF. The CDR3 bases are TGCAGTGCTGTACAGGGCCCCGGCTCTGGGGCCAACGTCCTGACTTTC.

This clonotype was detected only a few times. The CDR3, as DNA: TGTGCCAGTAGTACTCTAGAAAGTAGCAATGAGCAGTTCTTC. Encoded protein: CASSTLESSNEQFF. V usage is TRBV19 and J usage is TRBJ2-1; D not certain. Deletions cut 4 bases from V and 6 bases from J, with 13 bases between. The CDR3 totals 14 residues. Looked up from germline, CDR1 is LNHDA and CDR2 is SQIVND (reference sequence). Supplemented by reference TRBV19 and TRBJ2-1, the full variable domain reads DGGITQSPKYLFRKEGQNVTLSCEQNLNHDAMYWYRQDPGQGLRLIYYSQIVNDFQKGDIAEGYSVSREKKESFPLTVTSAQKNPTAFYLCASSTLESSNEQFFGPGTRLTVL.

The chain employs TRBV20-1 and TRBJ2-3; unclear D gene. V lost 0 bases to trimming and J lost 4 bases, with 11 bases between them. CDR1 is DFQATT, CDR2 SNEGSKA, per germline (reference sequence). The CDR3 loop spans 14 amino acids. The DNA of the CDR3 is TGCAGTGCTAGAGATCTACAGCCAGCAGATACGCAGTATTTT. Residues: CSARDLQPADTQYF.

The CDR3 nucleotides read TGTGCCAGCAGCCAAGGGACAGGGAGCGACCTCCACTTT. As protein: CASSQGTGSDLHF. The chain couples TRBV3-1 to TRBJ1-6; TRBD1 agrees at 8 bases. Germline-derived CDR1 and CDR2 are LGHDT and YNNKEL (reference sequence). This CDR3 is 13 amino acids long. The V segment lost 1 base and the J segment 15 bases; nucleotides outside the gene matches: 5.

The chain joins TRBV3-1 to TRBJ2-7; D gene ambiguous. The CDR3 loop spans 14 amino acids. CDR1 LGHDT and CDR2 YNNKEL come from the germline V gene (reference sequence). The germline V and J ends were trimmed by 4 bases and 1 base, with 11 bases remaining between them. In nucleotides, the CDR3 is TGTGCCAGCAGCCCTACCGCGCAGTCCTACGAGCAGTACGTC. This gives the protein CASSPTAQSYEQYV.

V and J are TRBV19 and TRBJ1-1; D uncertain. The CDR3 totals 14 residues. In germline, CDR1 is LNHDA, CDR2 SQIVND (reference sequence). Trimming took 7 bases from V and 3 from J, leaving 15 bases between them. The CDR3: CASTPVRVDTEAFF. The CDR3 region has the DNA TGTGCCAGTACCCCGGTGAGGGTCGACACTGAAGCTTTCTTT.